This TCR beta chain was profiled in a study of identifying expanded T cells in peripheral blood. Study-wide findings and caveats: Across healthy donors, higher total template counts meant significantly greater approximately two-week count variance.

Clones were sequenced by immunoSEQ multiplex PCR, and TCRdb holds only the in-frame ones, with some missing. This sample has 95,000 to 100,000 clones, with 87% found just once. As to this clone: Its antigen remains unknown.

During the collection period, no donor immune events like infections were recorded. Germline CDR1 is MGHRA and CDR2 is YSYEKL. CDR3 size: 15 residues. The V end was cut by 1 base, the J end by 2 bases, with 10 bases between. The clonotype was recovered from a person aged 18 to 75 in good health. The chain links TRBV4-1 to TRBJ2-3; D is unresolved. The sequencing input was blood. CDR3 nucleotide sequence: TGCGCCAGCAGCCAAGGGTTGCGGTCCACAGATACGCAGTATTTT. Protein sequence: CASSQGLRSTDTQYF.